This is a list of T cell receptor beta chains from one sample in a study of post-analysis software for immune sequencing data. Via MiXCR, TCRdb re-called the PCR reads, giving one row per CDR3 protein. The sample yields around 710,000 distinct CDR3 sequences, roughly 50% seen once. Input material: blood. The receptors derive from a girl aged 10 to 17 with multiple sclerosis. Each CDR3 is given with its conserved first and last residue. D genes are given only for firm matches. Rows may omit the clone size; those that give it use once, few, many or a size class.

j_gene | v_gene | abundance | d_gene | CDR3nt | CDR3aa
TRBJ2-1 | TRBV4-3 | few | . | TGCGCCAGCAGCCAAGAACCTCCGGGATGGACCTCATATGAGCAGTTCTTC | CASSQEPPGWTSYEQFF
TRBJ2-3 | TRBV5-1 | . | TRBD2 | TGCGCCAGCAGCCCTAGCGGGAGTCGCACAGATACGCAGTATTTT | CASSPSGSRTDTQYF
TRBJ2-1 | TRBV25-1 | . | TRBD2 | TGTGCCAGCAGTGATCCACTAGCGGGAGTGCTCAATGAGCAGTTCTTC | CASSDPLAGVLNEQFF
TRBJ1-5 | TRBV10-3 | . | . | TGTGCCATCAGTGAGTCCGAGGATCAGCCCCAGCATTTT | CAISESEDQPQHF
TRBJ2-7 | TRBV12-3/TRBV12-4 | . | . | TGTGCCAGCAGTCGCCGGGGATTTTACGAGCAGTACTTC | CASSRRGFYEQYF
TRBJ2-4 | TRBV20-1 | . | TRBD1 | TGCAGTGCCGCGACAGGGACGATGCTAGCCAAAAACATTCAGTACTTC | CSAATGTMLAKNIQYF
TRBJ2-3 | TRBV25-1 | . | . | TGTGCCAACAGTGAAGGGGCAGGGGCAGATACGCAGTATTTT | CANSEGAGADTQYF
TRBJ2-7 | TRBV6-5 | few | TRBD1 | TGTGCCAGCAGTCACGGGACAGACGAGCAGTACTTC | CASSHGTDEQYF
TRBJ2-7 | TRBV11-2 | few | . | TGTGCCAGCAGCTTAGGACCAACGACCACCTACGAGCAGTACTTC | CASSLGPTTTYEQYF
TRBJ1-2 | TRBV7-9 | . | TRBD1 | TGTGCCAGCAGCGGTGGGGGACAGGGGCATTATGGCTACACCTTC | CASSGGGQGHYGYTF
TRBJ2-3 | TRBV15 | few | . | TGTGCCACCAGCAGAGGGGGACGCGGGTTCACAGATACGCAGTATTTT | CATSRGGRGFTDTQYF
TRBJ2-5 | TRBV6-5 | . | TRBD2 | TGTGCCAGCAGGAGCGGGAGCCGGGAGACCCAGTACTTC | CASRSGSRETQYF
TRBJ2-3 | TRBV12-3/TRBV12-4 | . | . | TGTGCCAGCACGACCAGTCCGTGGGCAGATACGCAGTATTTT | CASTTSPWADTQYF
TRBJ1-2 | TRBV11-2 | many | . | TGTGCCAGCAGCCGCCTGCGGGGGGCCTATGGCTACACCTTC | CASSRLRGAYGYTF
TRBJ1-4 | TRBV7-9 | . | . | TGTGCCAGCAGCTCCCCCTTCGGCGAAAAACTGTTTTTT | CASSSPFGEKLFF